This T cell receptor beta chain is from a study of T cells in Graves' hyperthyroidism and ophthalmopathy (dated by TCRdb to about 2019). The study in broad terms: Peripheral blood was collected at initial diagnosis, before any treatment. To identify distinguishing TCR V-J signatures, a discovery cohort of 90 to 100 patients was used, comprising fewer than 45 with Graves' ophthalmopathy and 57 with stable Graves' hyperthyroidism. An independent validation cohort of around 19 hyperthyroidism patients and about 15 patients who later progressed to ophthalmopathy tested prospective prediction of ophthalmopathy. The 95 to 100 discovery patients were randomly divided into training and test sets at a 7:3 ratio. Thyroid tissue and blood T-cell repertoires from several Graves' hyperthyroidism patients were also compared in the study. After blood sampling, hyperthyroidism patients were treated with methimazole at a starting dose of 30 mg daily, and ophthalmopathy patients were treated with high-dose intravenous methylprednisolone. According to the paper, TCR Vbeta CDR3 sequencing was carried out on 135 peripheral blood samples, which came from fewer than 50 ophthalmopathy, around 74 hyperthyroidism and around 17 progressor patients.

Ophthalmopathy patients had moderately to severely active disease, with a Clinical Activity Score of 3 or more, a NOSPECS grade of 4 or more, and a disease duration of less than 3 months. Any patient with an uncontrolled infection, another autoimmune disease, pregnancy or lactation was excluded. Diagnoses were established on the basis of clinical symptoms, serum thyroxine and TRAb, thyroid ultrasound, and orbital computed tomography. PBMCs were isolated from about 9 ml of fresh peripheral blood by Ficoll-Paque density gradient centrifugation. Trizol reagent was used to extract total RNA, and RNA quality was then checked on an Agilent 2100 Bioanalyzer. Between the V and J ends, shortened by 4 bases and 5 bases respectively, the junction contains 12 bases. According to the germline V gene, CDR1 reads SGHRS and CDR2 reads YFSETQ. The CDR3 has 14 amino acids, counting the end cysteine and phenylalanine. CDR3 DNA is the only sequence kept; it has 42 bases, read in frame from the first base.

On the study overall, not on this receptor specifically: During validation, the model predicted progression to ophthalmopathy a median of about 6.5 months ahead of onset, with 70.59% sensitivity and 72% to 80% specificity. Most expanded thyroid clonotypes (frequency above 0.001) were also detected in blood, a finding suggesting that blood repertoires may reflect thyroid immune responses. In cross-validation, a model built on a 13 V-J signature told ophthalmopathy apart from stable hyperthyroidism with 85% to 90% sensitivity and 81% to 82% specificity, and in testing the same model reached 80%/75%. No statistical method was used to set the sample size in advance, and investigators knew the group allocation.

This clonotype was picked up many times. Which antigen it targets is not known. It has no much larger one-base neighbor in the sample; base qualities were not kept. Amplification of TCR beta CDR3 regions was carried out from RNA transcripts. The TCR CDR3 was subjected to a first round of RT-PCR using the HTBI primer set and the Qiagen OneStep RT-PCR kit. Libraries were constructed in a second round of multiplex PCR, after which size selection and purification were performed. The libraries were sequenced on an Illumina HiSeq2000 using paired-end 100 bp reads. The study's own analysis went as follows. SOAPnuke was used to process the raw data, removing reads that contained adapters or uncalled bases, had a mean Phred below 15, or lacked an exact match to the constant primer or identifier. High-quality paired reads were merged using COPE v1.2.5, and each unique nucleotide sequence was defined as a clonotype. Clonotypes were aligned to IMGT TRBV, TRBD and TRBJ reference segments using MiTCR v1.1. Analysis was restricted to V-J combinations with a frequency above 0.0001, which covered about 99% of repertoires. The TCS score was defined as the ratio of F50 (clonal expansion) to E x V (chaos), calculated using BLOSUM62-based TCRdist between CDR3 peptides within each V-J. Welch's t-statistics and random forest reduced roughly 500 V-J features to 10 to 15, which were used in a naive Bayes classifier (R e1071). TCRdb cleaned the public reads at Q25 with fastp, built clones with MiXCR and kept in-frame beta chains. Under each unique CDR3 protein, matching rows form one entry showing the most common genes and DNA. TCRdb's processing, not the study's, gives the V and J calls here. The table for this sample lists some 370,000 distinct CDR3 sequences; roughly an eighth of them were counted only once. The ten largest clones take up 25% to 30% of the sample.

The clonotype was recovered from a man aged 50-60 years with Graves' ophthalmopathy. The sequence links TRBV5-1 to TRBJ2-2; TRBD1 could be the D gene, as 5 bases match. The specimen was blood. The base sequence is TGCGCCAGCAGCCCATTGGCAGGGACCGGGGAGCTGTTTTTT. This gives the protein CASSPLAGTGELFF.